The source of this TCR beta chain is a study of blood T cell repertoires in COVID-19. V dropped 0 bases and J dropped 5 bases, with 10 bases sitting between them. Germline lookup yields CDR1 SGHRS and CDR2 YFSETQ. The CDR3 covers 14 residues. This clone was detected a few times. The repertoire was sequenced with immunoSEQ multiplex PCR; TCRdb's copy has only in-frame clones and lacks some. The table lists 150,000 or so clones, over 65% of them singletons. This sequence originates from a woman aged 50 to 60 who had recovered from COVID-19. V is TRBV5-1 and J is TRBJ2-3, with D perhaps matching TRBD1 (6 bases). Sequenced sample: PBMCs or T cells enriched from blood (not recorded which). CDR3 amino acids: CASSLVGRGDTQYF. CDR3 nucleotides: TGCGCCAGCAGCTTGGTGGGCAGGGGAGATACGCAGTATTTT.